This TCR beta chain derives from a study of shared clonotypes between healthy human individuals. The CDR3 consists of 14 residues. CDR1 SGHRS and CDR2 YFSETQ come from the germline V gene. In the original workflow: Filtering differed, since immunoSEQ gave only junction sequences and no quality scores. Data came from immunoSEQ multiplex PCR; TCRdb stores just in-frame clones and leaves some out. From that table come the V and J calls and clone size; the DNA was used to work out D and trimming. The table shows fewer than 1.4 million clones, with around 82% occurring only once. Negatively enriched CD4+ T cells were divided by CD45RA into naive and memory.

The sample taken for sequencing was memory CD4+ T cells from PBMCs. Subset noted: CD45RA-negative fraction. The chain carries TRBV5-1 and TRBJ2-5, with D perhaps TRBD1 (6 bases). The J call may be incorrect, as the DNA end agrees better with TRBJ2-7. The sequence was obtained from a man between 18 and 35 years old in good health. Some clones in this sample may be carry-over from other donors' samples. Here the CDR3 DNA reads TGCGCCAGCAGCTTGGAGGGACACTCCTACGAGCAGTACTTC. As protein: CASSLEGHSYEQYF.